The text below deals with one TCR beta chain. In the source study's methods: Estimates of nucleated cell counts were drawn from the amplification of reference gene primers. Profiling relied on immunoSEQ multiplex PCR, and the TCRdb table lists in-frame clones only, not all of them. The V and J calls and clone size are taken from that table; D and trimming were inferred from the DNA. The data contain about 150,000 clones, approximately 84% of them seen just once; the ten biggest clones take up more than 11%. The data stem from a study of blood T cell repertoires in COVID-19. Whole-study context: Samples of COVID-19 (acute and convalescent) were obtained from the United States, Italy and Spain. Nucleic acid was either cDNA or gDNA, and it came from T cells, B-cell-depleted T cells, or PBMCs.

This CDR3 spans 15 amino acids. Trimming at V came to 0 bases and at J to 3 bases, leaving 3 bases not matched to a gene. Germline V gives CDR1 MDHEN, CDR2 SYDVKM. The sample was peripheral blood. This rearrangement joins TRBV28 to TRBJ2-7; 9 bases are a match to TRBD1. The receptor's source is a woman aged 80 or over with acute or convalescent COVID-19. CDR3 sequence reads: CASSLWGTGIYEQYF. The CDR3, as DNA: TGTGCCAGCAGTTTATGGGGGACAGGGATCTACGAGCAGTACTTC.